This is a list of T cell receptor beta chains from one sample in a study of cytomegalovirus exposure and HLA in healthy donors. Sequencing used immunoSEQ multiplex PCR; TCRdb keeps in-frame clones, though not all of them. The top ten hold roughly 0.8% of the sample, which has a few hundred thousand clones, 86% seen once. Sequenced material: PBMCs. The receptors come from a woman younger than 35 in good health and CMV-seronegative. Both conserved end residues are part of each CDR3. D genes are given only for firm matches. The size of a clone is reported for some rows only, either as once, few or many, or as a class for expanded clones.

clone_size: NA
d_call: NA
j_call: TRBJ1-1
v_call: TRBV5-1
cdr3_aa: CASSLTRLEDTEAFF
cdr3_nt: TGCGCCAGCAGCTTAACGAGGCTTGAGGACACTGAAGCTTTCTTT

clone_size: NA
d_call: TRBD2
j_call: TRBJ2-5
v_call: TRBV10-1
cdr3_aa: CASSEVASGKETQYF
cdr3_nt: TGCGCCAGCAGTGAGGTGGCTAGCGGGAAAGAGACCCAGTACTTC

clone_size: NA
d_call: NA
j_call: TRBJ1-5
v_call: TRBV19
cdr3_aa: CASSMAPTRGNQPQHF
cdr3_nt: TGTGCCAGTAGTATGGCTCCAACCCGGGGCAATCAGCCCCAGCATTTT

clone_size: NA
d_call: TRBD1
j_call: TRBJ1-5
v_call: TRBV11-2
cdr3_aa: CASSLDPGGSSNQPQHF
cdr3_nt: TGTGCCAGCAGCTTAGATCCAGGGGGGTCGAGCAATCAGCCCCAGCATTTT

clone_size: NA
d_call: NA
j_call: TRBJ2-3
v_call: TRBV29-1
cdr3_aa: CSVAASGRRDTQYF
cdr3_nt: TGCAGCGTTGCGGCTAGTGGGAGGAGAGATACGCAGTATTTT

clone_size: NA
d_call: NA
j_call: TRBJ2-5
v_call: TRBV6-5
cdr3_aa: CASSRSGLEETQYF
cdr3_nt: TGTGCCAGCAGCCGAAGCGGGCTCGAAGAGACCCAGTACTTC

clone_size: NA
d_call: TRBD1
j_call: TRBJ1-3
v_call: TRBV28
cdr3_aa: CASSLWTGGDTIYF
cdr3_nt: TGTGCCAGCAGTCTATGGACAGGGGGGGACACCATATATTTT

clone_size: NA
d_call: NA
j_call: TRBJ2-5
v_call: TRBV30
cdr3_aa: CAWSVPEGRETQYF
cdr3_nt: TGTGCCTGGAGTGTACCGGAGGGAAGGGAGACCCAGTACTTC

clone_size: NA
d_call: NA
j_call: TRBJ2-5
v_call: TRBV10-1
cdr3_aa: CASSESRVIPETQYF
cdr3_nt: TGCGCCAGCAGTGAGTCCAGGGTTATCCCGGAGACCCAGTACTTC

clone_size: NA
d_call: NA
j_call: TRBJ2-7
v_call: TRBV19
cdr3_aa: CASSITGITYEQYF
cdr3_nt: TGTGCCAGTAGTATTACGGGGATAACCTACGAGCAGTACTTC

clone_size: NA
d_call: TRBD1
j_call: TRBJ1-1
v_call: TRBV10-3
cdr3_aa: CAISGQGMNTEAFF
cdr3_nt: TGTGCCATCAGTGGACAGGGTATGAACACTGAAGCTTTCTTT

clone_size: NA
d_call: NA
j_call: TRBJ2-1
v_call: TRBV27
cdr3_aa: CASSLITGPEFNEQFF
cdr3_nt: TGTGCCAGCAGTCTTATAACAGGGCCCGAATTCAATGAGCAGTTCTTC

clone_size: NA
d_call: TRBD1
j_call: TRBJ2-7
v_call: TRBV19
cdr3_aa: CASSSPGQTNYEQYF
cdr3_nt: TGTGCCAGTAGTTCACCGGGACAGACTAACTACGAGCAGTACTTC

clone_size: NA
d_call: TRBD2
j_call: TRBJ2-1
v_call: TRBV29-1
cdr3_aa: CSGGGGRGNEQFF
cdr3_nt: TGCAGCGGGGGAGGCGGGAGGGGAAATGAGCAGTTCTTC

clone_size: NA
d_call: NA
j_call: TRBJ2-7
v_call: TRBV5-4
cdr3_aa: CASSTGQQQISYEQYF
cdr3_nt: TGTGCCAGCAGCACCGGACAGCAGCAGATATCCTACGAGCAGTACTTC

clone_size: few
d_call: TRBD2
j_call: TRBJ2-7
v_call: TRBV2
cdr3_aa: CASRAAASSGEQYF
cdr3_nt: TGTGCCAGCAGGGCCGCAGCTTCTAGCGGCGAGCAGTACTTC

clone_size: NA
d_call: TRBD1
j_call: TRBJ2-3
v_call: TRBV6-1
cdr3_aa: CASSMDRLEDTQYF
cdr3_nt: TGTGCCAGCAGTATGGACAGGCTTGAAGATACGCAGTATTTT